This T cell receptor (beta chain) was recorded in a study of cytomegalovirus exposure and HLA in healthy donors. The sample holds a few counts of this clone. Researchers ran the PCR with 60 Vbeta and 13 Jbeta primers. Assay: immunoSEQ multiplex PCR; the TCRdb copy retains only in-frame clones and omits some. The data contain some 200,000 clones, about 80% of them seen just once; the ten biggest clones take up 0.65%. The length of the CDR3 is 17 residues. Deletions cut 1 base from V and 0 bases from J, with 14 bases between. Germline lookup yields CDR1 MGHRA and CDR2 YSYEKL. The genes are TRBV4-1 and TRBJ2-3; possible D gene TRBD2, 5 bases. The sample was PBMCs. The clonotype was recovered from a boy aged 10-17 years in good health and CMV-seronegative. DNA of the CDR3: TGCGCCAGCAGCCAAGGGAGGTTGGAGTCTAGCACAGATACGCAGTATTTT. This encodes CASSQGRLESSTDTQYF.